This entry lists 2 T cell receptor beta chains sequenced from one sample in a study of Ad26.COV2.S vaccination and SARS-CoV-2 variants. Generated by immunoSEQ multiplex PCR, the TCRdb table keeps only in-frame clones and is missing some. The sample consists of 350,000 to 400,000 clones, about 91% of them appearing once. Treatment defined: around 19 received Ad26.COV2.S at low or high dose, single or two shots; 5 received placebo; per-sample allocation not given. All samples were drawn on day 63, counting from the first vaccine or placebo injection. Here the sequenced sample was peripheral blood, taken in a trial of Ad26.COV2.S vaccine versus placebo. Receptors originate from a person between 18 and 65 years old who received the Ad26.COV2.S COVID-19 vaccine or a placebo.

This chain links TRBV3-1 (or the pseudogene TRBV3-2) with TRBJ2-1; a weak D match, TRBD2 (6 bases). V lost 1 base and J 0 bases, leaving 13 bases between the germline ends. Germline V gene data show CDR1 as LGHDT and CDR2 as YNNKEL (reference sequence). This CDR3 contains 17 residues. This CDR3 is CASSQGVRGNSYNEQFF. The CDR3 nucleotides read TGTGCCAGCAGCCAAGGAGTGCGGGGCAACTCCTACAATGAGCAGTTCTTC.

This clone was observed a few times. The chain is built from TRBV5-6 and TRBJ2-5; TRBD2 might be the D (6 bases). Trimming took off 4 bases at V and 6 bases at J, with 16 bases between the two ends. CDR1 SGHDT and CDR2 YYEEEE come from the germline V gene. The CDR3 is 14 amino acids. CDR3 nucleotide sequence: TGTGCCAGCAGCGGGAGTTGGGGAGGACAGACCCAGTACTTC. Its translation is CASSGSWGGQTQYF.